One and the same sample provided the 32 T cell receptor beta chains below, sequenced in a study of technical replicates of blood from a handful of donors. Using immunoSEQ multiplex PCR, the repertoire was profiled, and TCRdb retains in-frame clones only, with some absent. The sample carries under 85,000 clones, 85% to 95% recorded once. Sequencing was carried out using T cells isolated from PBMCs. These receptors were collected from a human donor in good health.

V is TRBV4-1 and J is TRBJ2-5; D is possibly TRBD2 (5 bases). Germline V CDR1 and CDR2: MGHRA, YSYEKL. CDR3 length: 13 amino acids. Trimming left V 8 bases short and J 2 bases short, with 12 bases between. The CDR3, as DNA: TGCGCCAGCGGGAGACCACTACAAGAGACCCAGTACTTC. Its protein product is CASGRPLQETQYF.

The chain couples TRBV15 to TRBJ2-7, with D maybe TRBD2 (7 bases). The CDR3 spans 15 residues. V was shortened by 5 bases and J by 3 bases, with 17 bases between the two germline ends. The germline V gene encodes CDR1 LNHNV and CDR2 YYDKDF (reference sequence). This CDR3 is CATSAEAGAFYEQYF. CDR3 sequence (DNA): TGTGCCACCAGCGCCGAGGCGGGGGCCTTCTACGAGCAGTACTTC.

The gene calls are TRBV28 and TRBJ2-7; TRBD1 is a possible D gene (5 bases). V dropped 6 bases and J dropped 0 bases, with 9 bases sitting between them. Per the germline V gene, CDR1 is MDHEN and CDR2 is SYDVKM. The CDR3 covers 13 residues. The CDR3 spells CASRVTGSYEQYF. CDR3 bases: TGTGCCAGCAGAGTCACAGGCTCCTACGAGCAGTACTTC.

The V call is TRBV6-5, the J call TRBJ2-7; maybe TRBD2 (5 bases). CDR3 length: 14 amino acids. Trimming took off 5 bases at V and 0 bases at J, with 11 bases between the two ends. CDR1 is MNHEY and CDR2 is SVGAGI in the germline V gene. This chain's CDR3 is CASSPGLFSYEQYF. The CDR3 DNA is TGTGCCAGCAGTCCCGGACTGTTCTCCTACGAGCAGTACTTC.

The chain is built from TRBV19 and TRBJ2-7; TRBD2 aligns across 10 bases. This CDR3 is built from 17 residues. The germline V gene has CDR1 LNHDA and CDR2 SQIVND (reference sequence). V was pared by 1 base and J by 2 bases, with 8 bases of the junction left unmatched. CDR3 nucleotides: TGTGCCAGTAGTATAGTCCTTCCTAGCGGGGGTACCTACGAGCAGTACTTC. Amino acids: CASSIVLPSGGTYEQYF.

This rearrangement joins TRBV5-7 to TRBJ2-5; D is perhaps TRBD1 (5 bases). TRBV5-7 is recorded as an ORF, its role being uncertain. With 3 bases removed from V and 5 bases from J, the gap between germline ends came to 20 bases. CDR3 length equals 16 residues. The CDR3 DNA sequence: TGTGCCAGCAGCTCCCGAATAGGGGCGTGCTATGAGACCCAGTACTTC. This sequence encodes CASSSRIGACYETQYF.

V and J are TRBV7-2 and TRBJ2-7; D possibly corresponds to TRBD2 (5 bases). The germline V gene encodes CDR1 SGHTA and CDR2 FQGNSA. Trimming took 0 bases from V and 0 from J, leaving 18 bases between them. The CDR3 has 18 amino acids. DNA for the CDR3: TGTGCCAGCAGCTTAGCTCTACGGCTTTGGCGGGTCTCCTACGAGCAGTACTTC. It translates to CASSLALRLWRVSYEQYF.

The chain uses TRBV13 and TRBJ2-1, with TRBD1 as a possible D gene (6 bases). Germline V lookup: CDR1 PRHDT, CDR2 FYEKMQ (reference sequence). V was cut by 6 bases and J by 8 bases, with 11 bases left in between. The CDR3 has 12 residues. CDR3 protein: CASRLQGHEQFF. The DNA of the CDR3 is TGTGCCAGCAGACTACAGGGACATGAGCAGTTCTTC.

This chain links TRBV6-6 with TRBJ2-7; TRBD2 might be the D (6 bases). The CDR3 is 12 residues long. From germline, CDR1 is MNHNY and CDR2 SVGAGI (reference sequence). Between the trimmed V and J ends, which lost 3 bases and 5 bases, there was a span of 8 bases. This chain's CDR3 is CASSYAGNEQYF. CDR3 DNA sequence: TGTGCCAGCAGTTATGCGGGGAACGAGCAGTACTTC.

The chain links TRBV10-2 to TRBJ1-5, with 9 nucleotides matching TRBD1. The ends lost 6 bases at V and 4 bases at J; junction bases unmatched: 7. Germline CDR1 reads WSHSY; CDR2 reads SAAADI. The CDR3 extends over 15 amino acids. CDR3 amino acids: CASRGGQGWNQPQHF. CDR3 sequence (DNA): TGCGCCAGCAGAGGGGGACAGGGTTGGAATCAGCCCCAGCATTTT.

CDR3 amino acids: CASSPGTGVYEQYF. In DNA, the CDR3 is TGCGCCAGCAGCCCTGGGACAGGGGTCTACGAGCAGTACTTC. The J gene is TRBJ2-7, the V gene TRBV5-1, with 10 bases identical to TRBD1. There are 14 residues in the CDR3. Germline assignment: CDR1 SGHRS and CDR2 YFSETQ. V gave up 4 bases and J gave up 3 bases; unmatched junction bases: 4. Together with reference TRBV5-1 and TRBJ2-7, the CDR3 gives the full variable domain: KAGVTQTPRYLIKTRGQQVTLSCSPISGHRSVSWYQQTPGQGLQFLFEYFSETQRNKGNFPGRFSGRQFSNSRSEMNVSTLELGDSALYLCASSPGTGVYEQYFGPGTRLTVT.

The chain is built from TRBV29-1 and TRBJ2-7; TRBD1 agrees at 7 bases. Germline trimming cut 7 bases from V and 2 bases from J; bases unmatched to any gene: 11. In germline, CDR1 is SQVTM, CDR2 ANQGSEA. This CDR3 has 14 residues. The CDR3 DNA is TGCAGCGCTAGGTATGGGACAGTAACCTACGAGCAGTACTTC. Its protein is CSARYGTVTYEQYF.

The rearrangement joins TRBV11-3 to TRBJ1-4; 7 bases are a match to TRBD1. In germline, CDR1 is SGHNT, CDR2 YENEEA. This CDR3 is 16 amino acids long. V trimming: 2 bases; J trimming: 8 bases; junction bases outside the gene matches: 11. CDR3 bases: TGTGCCAGCAGCTTATCGGCAGGGGGTATGTTGGAAAAACTGTTTTTT. It translates to CASSLSAGGMLEKLFF.

The chain uses TRBV27 and TRBJ2-7; D possibly corresponds to TRBD2 (5 bases). Germline values: CDR1 MNHEY, CDR2 SMNVEV (reference sequence). V was pared by 3 bases and J by 7 bases, with 22 bases between. This CDR3 has 16 amino acids. The CDR3 coding sequence is TGTGCCAGCAGTTTGCTAGGGAGCAGGCCCTCTAAGGAGCAGTACTTC. As protein: CASSLLGSRPSKEQYF.

J is TRBJ1-5 and V is TRBV6-5; 9 nucleotides line up with TRBD1. J lost 5 bases, V lost 6 bases, and 5 bases had no gene match. CDR1 and CDR2 from the germline V gene are MNHEY and SVGAGI. The length of the CDR3 is 14 residues. For the CDR3, the DNA is TGTGCCAGCAGCCGGACAGGGGTAGATCAGCCCCAGCATTTT. It yields the protein CASSRTGVDQPQHF.

This clone was picked up a small number of times. The chain recombines TRBV5-4 with TRBJ1-1; D is ambiguous. Germline V CDR1 and CDR2: SGHNT, YYREEE (reference sequence). Trimming left V 3 bases short and J 0 bases short, with 6 bases between. This CDR3 is 13 amino acids long. As DNA, the CDR3 is TGTGCCAGCAGCTATTCATTGAACACTGAAGCTTTCTTT. It translates to CASSYSLNTEAFF. The whole variable domain, filled in from reference TRBV5-4 and TRBJ1-1, reads ETGVTQSPTHLIKTRGQQVTLRCSSQSGHNTVSWYQQALGQGPQFIFQYYREEENGRGNFPPRFSGLQFPNYSSELNVNALELDDSALYLCASSYSLNTEAFFGQGTRLTVV.

CDR3 protein: CASSFLEQGGNTQYF. In nucleotides, the CDR3 is TGTGCCAGCAGCTTTTTGGAACAGGGGGGAAATACGCAGTATTTT. This chain uses TRBV13 with TRBJ2-3; the match to TRBD1 covers 8 bases. The CDR3 runs 15 residues. V trimming: 3 bases; J trimming: 7 bases; junction bases outside the gene matches: 9. From germline, CDR1 is PRHDT and CDR2 FYEKMQ (reference sequence).

This chain joins TRBV2 and TRBJ1-1; tentative D call: TRBD1 (5 bases). Trimming stripped 6 bases from V and 1 base from J, with 12 bases between. Germline assignment: CDR1 SNHLY and CDR2 FYNNEI. This CDR3 spans 14 amino acids. CDR3 nucleotides: TGTGCCAGCAGCAGGGCAACGGGGAACACTGAAGCTTTCTTT. It codes for CASSRATGNTEAFF.

This chain joins TRBV19 and TRBJ2-5; D gene uncertain. Trimming cost V 5 bases and J 3 bases, with 22 bases left between them. In germline, CDR1 is LNHDA, CDR2 SQIVND (reference sequence). CDR3 size: 17 residues. Written as DNA, the CDR3 is TGTGCCAGTAGTGAGATGAGTACCCTCTCGTCGGAAGAGACCCAGTACTTC. This gives the protein CASSEMSTLSSEETQYF.

CDR3 coding DNA: TGTGCCAGTAATAATTATAGCAATCAGCCCCAGCATTTT. Translated, it gives CASNNYSNQPQHF. The chain uses TRBV6-1 and TRBJ1-5; the D is unclear. The V gene's germline CDR1 is MNHNS and CDR2 SASEGT. Trimming pared 9 bases from V and 0 bases from J, leaving 9 bases between. This CDR3 has 13 residues.

The chain uses TRBV30 and TRBJ2-3; 7 positions agree with TRBD1. This CDR3 region has 13 residues. Germline V CDR1 and CDR2: GTSNPN, SVGIG (reference sequence). With V trimmed by 0 bases and J by 8 bases, 5 bases remained unmatched. CDR3 amino acids: CAWSVRGQFTQYF. CDR3 in DNA: TGTGCCTGGAGTGTACGGGGACAGTTTACGCAGTATTTT.

This chain uses TRBV30 with TRBJ2-1, with a tentative D call TRBD1 (6 bases). V shed 0 bases and J shed 8 bases, with 14 bases lying between them. The germline V gene encodes CDR1 GTSNPN and CDR2 SVGIG (reference sequence). This CDR3 is built from 14 residues. For the CDR3, the DNA is TGTGCCTGGAGTGTCGACCAGGGGTTGGATGAGCAGTTCTTC. Translation: CAWSVDQGLDEQFF. The variable domain in full, with the rest retrieved from reference TRBV30 and TRBJ2-1, is SQTIHQWPATLVQPVGSPLSLECTVEGTSNPNLYWYRQAAGRGLQLLFYSVGIGQISSEVPQNLSASRPQDRQFILSSKKLLLSDSGFYLCAWSVDQGLDEQFFGPGTRLTVL.

The chain couples TRBV18 to TRBJ2-2; 7 bases align to TRBD1. V lost 8 bases and J lost 4; bases outside the gene matches: 7. The CDR3 is 14 residues long. Germline CDR1 KGHSH, CDR2 LQKENI. Written as DNA, the CDR3 is TGTGCCAGCAACGACAGGGTTGGCACCGGGGAGCTGTTTTTT. Its protein product is CASNDRVGTGELFF.

The chain uses TRBV19 and TRBJ1-1, with D unclear. Per germline, CDR1 LNHDA and CDR2 SQIVND (reference sequence). V was cut by 0 bases and J by 0 bases, with 11 bases left in between. The CDR3 spans 16 residues. CDR3 protein: CASSIEEGTLNTEAFF. The CDR3 coding sequence is TGTGCCAGTAGTATAGAAGAGGGTACTTTGAACACTGAAGCTTTCTTT.

V gene TRBV19 combines with J gene TRBJ1-2; possible D gene TRBD1, 5 bases. CDR1 LNHDA and CDR2 SQIVND come from the germline V gene (reference sequence). The length of the CDR3 is 13 residues. Trimming took 5 bases from V and 8 from J, leaving 15 bases between them. The CDR3 protein is CASSRITGTGYTF. The CDR3 nucleotides are TGTGCCAGTAGTCGAATAACAGGTACGGGCTACACCTTC.

The V and J genes are TRBV25-1 and TRBJ1-1; possible D gene TRBD1, 6 bases. The CDR3 is 12 residues long. Germline V gene lookup returns CDR1 MGHDK and CDR2 SYGVNS. The V gene lost 10 bases and the J gene lost 5 bases, with 14 bases spanning the gap. Here the CDR3 reads CATSRGNTEAFF. DNA for the CDR3: TGTGCCACCTCGAGGGGGAATACTGAAGCTTTCTTT.

The chain joins TRBV2 to TRBJ1-1; unclear D gene. Germline V CDR1 and CDR2: SNHLY, FYNNEI. With 7 bases removed from V and 1 base from J, the gap between germline ends came to 10 bases. This CDR3 is built from 13 residues. CDR3 loop: CASTLTGNTEAFF. DNA of the CDR3: TGTGCCAGCACCTTGACGGGGAACACTGAAGCTTTCTTT.

The chain couples TRBV19 to TRBJ1-5, with 8 bases matching TRBD1. The CDR3 loop spans 16 amino acids. The J segment lost 3 bases and the V segment lost 1 base, leaving 5 bases of the junction unmatched. Germline V gene sequence: CDR1 LNHDA, CDR2 SQIVND (reference sequence). The CDR3 spells CASSIVMDRANQPQHF. The DNA for the CDR3 is TGTGCCAGTAGTATAGTAATGGACAGGGCCAATCAGCCCCAGCATTTT.

V is TRBV27 and J is TRBJ1-3; D is unresolved. Between the trimmed V and J ends, which lost 5 bases and 5 bases, there was a span of 10 bases. The CDR3 totals 13 residues. The V gene's germline CDR1 is MNHEY and CDR2 SMNVEV (reference sequence). CDR3 DNA sequence: TGTGCCAGCAGTACGACTGGCCGAAACACCATATATTTT. Its protein product is CASSTTGRNTIYF.

The chain joins TRBV10-1 to TRBJ2-1, with D possibly TRBD1 on 5 matching bases. With 2 bases removed from V and 8 bases from J, the gap between germline ends came to 10 bases. The CDR3 runs to 13 residues. Germline V CDR1 and CDR2: WNHNN, SYGVQD (reference sequence). This CDR3 is CASSEQGRDEQFF. The CDR3 region has the DNA TGCGCCAGCAGTGAGCAGGGAAGGGATGAGCAGTTCTTC.

This sequence joins TRBV6-1 and TRBJ1-2; 8 bases line up with TRBD1. Trimming at V came to 6 bases and at J to 5 bases, leaving 11 bases not matched to a gene. The V gene's germline CDR1 is MNHNS and CDR2 SASEGT. The CDR3 is 15 amino acids. In DNA, the CDR3 is TGTGCCAGCAGCTCGTTAGGACAGGGAGCTTATGGCTACACCTTC. It yields the protein CASSSLGQGAYGYTF.

This sequence joins TRBV19 and TRBJ2-7; 7 bases align to TRBD2. This CDR3 comprises 15 residues. V lost 5 bases and J lost 2; bases outside the gene matches: 9. Per the germline V gene, CDR1 is LNHDA and CDR2 is SQIVND (reference sequence). CDR3 nucleotide sequence: TGTGCCAGTAGTGCAGGCATAGCGGGTCCCTACGAGCAGTACTTC. Protein product: CASSAGIAGPYEQYF.